The 10 T cell receptor beta chains reported below all come from one sample, sequenced in a study of blood T cell repertoires in COVID-19. Measured with immunoSEQ multiplex PCR; TCRdb has only the in-frame clones, and not every one. Found here are 150,000 to 200,000 clones, 82% of them singletons; the top ten hold 9.5% to 12%. Sequencing input: PBMCs or T cells enriched from blood (not recorded which). The receptors shown here come from a man aged 50-59 years who had recovered from COVID-19.

This chain connects TRBV21-1 to TRBJ1-4; the table's D call TRBD1 went unverified against the DNA. TRBV21-1 is given as a pseudogene. CDR3 length equals 15 residues. CDR3 coding DNA: TGTGCCAGCAGCAAAGACAACAGTCCTAATGAAAAACTGTTTTTT. It encodes CASSKDNSPNEKLFF.

V and J are TRBV7-8 and TRBJ2-7, with 8 bases lining up with TRBD1. Germline CDR1 reads SGHVS; CDR2 reads FQNEAQ. J lost 2 bases, V lost 1 base, and 4 bases had no gene match. The CDR3 has 15 amino acids. In DNA form, the CDR3 reads TGTGCCAGCAGCTTAGGGACAGGGAGGACCTACGAGCAGTACTTC. Its protein is CASSLGTGRTYEQYF.

The V call is TRBV28, the J call TRBJ2-3, with 8 bases that match TRBD2. CDR1 and CDR2 from the germline V gene are MDHEN and SYDVKM. The CDR3 length is 15 residues. V was clipped by 7 bases and J by 2 bases; unmatched bases: 8. The CDR3 region has the DNA TGTGCCAGCAAGGGCGGGGGGTTCTCCACAGATACGCAGTATTTT. Its translation: CASKGGGFSTDTQYF. The full variable domain, with the rest looked up from reference TRBV28 and TRBJ2-3, is DVKVTQSSRYLVKRTGEKVFLECVQDMDHENMFWYRQDPGLGLRLIYFSYDVKMKEKGDIPEGYSVSREKKERFSLILESASTNQTSMYLCASKGGGFSTDTQYFGPGTRLTVL.

The chain is built from TRBV7-6 and TRBJ1-6; TRBD1 aligns across 7 bases. The CDR3 is 15 amino acids. Germline-derived CDR1 and CDR2 are SGHVS and FNYEAQ. V was clipped by 3 bases and J by 7 bases; unmatched bases: 6. CDR3 nucleotide sequence: TGTGCCAGCAGCTTCTCGACAGGGTCCAATTCACCCCTCCACTTT. Its protein product is CASSFSTGSNSPLHF.

A few counts support this clone. This rearrangement joins TRBV7-8 to TRBJ1-6; D unclear. CDR1 and CDR2 from the germline V gene are SGHVS and FQNEAQ. This CDR3 is 14 amino acids long. V was shortened by 10 bases and J by 9 bases, with 19 bases between the two germline ends. CDR3 in amino acids: CATTLPRSGSPLHF. In DNA form, the CDR3 reads TGTGCCACTACCTTACCCCGGTCAGGTTCACCCCTCCACTTT.

V and J are TRBV28 and TRBJ2-5, with TRBD2 matching over 9 bases. J gave up 4 bases and V 5 bases, and 11 bases lay outside the gene matches. The CDR3 loop spans 16 amino acids. The germline gives CDR1 MDHEN, CDR2 SYDVKM. This chain's CDR3 is CASSPSGGTFSETQYF. CDR3 in DNA: TGTGCCAGCAGTCCAAGCGGGGGGACATTCTCAGAGACCCAGTACTTC.

V is TRBV25-1 and J is TRBJ2-1, with 10 bases identical to TRBD2. The CDR3 spans 16 residues. Germline CDR1 reads MGHDK; CDR2 reads SYGVNS. Unmatched junction bases numbered 2, after V lost 3 bases and J lost 0 bases. The CDR3 DNA reads TGTGCCAGCAGTGACACTAGCGGGGCCTCCTACAATGAGCAGTTCTTC. Protein sequence: CASSDTSGASYNEQFF.

V usage is TRBV19 and J usage is TRBJ1-1; possibly TRBD1 for D (6 bases). The ends were cut back, 6 bases at V and 2 bases at J, with 19 bases in the middle. Germline CDR1 and CDR2: LNHDA and SQIVND (reference sequence). This CDR3 comprises 16 residues. The chain's CDR3 is CASRPQGQAKNTEAFF. The CDR3, as DNA: TGTGCCAGTAGACCCCAGGGACAAGCTAAAAACACTGAAGCTTTCTTT. The complete variable domain, with remaining parts taken from reference TRBV19 and TRBJ1-1, reads DGGITQSPKYLFRKEGQNVTLSCEQNLNHDAMYWYRQDPGQGLRLIYYSQIVNDFQKGDIAEGYSVSREKKESFPLTVTSAQKNPTAFYLCASRPQGQAKNTEAFFGQGTRLTVV.

The table lists this clone with a count of one. The V and J genes are TRBV20-1 and TRBJ1-5; D is unclear. V was cut by 3 bases and J by 6 bases, with 3 bases left in between. The length of the CDR3 is 10 residues. Germline CDR1 DFQATT, CDR2 SNEGSKA (reference sequence). The CDR3 bases are TGCAGTGCTAGCTCTCAGCCCCAGCATTTT. This encodes CSASSQPQHF.

The chain employs TRBV27 and TRBJ2-7; 10 bases agree with TRBD2. Germline trimming cut 3 bases from V and 4 bases from J; bases unmatched to any gene: 12. The V gene's germline CDR1 is MNHEY and CDR2 SMNVEV (reference sequence). This CDR3 is built from 17 residues. CDR3 sequence (DNA): TGTGCCAGCAGTTTCGAGCCTAGCGGGAGCCTACGGTACGAGCAGTACTTC. Translating it yields CASSFEPSGSLRYEQYF.